Included here is one TCR beta chain sequence, with context. The antigen is not known. The sample originates from a study of CXCR3-negative and CXCR3-positive naive CD8 T cells. The study, taken as a whole, reports: CXCR3-positive naive cells had more hydrophobic TRB CDR3s than CXCR3-negative naive cells. Whereas memory cells differed, naive CXCR3-negative and CXCR3-positive cells shared similar TRBV-TRBJ usage. TCR interaction strength was inferred from TRB CDR3 physicochemistry, as CD5 matched across naive subsets.

Germline CDR1 SEHNR, CDR2 FQNEAQ (reference sequence). There are 18 residues in the CDR3. The authors prepared UMI-labeled TRB cDNA libraries by 5' RACE. One entry per CDR3 protein, without DNA, is what TCRdb gives after re-calling the 5' RACE reads. This sample's table has about 130,000 distinct CDR3 sequences. Sequencing was performed on naive CXCR3- CD8+ T cells from blood. The sample's subset: CD45RO-CCR7+CD27+CD95- naive CD8+ T cells lacking CXCR3 (TNR3-). The V call is TRBV7-9, the J call TRBJ2-5; checking the TCRdb D call of TRBD1 is not possible without DNA. The clonotype comes from a human donor in good health. Some clones in this sample may be carry-over from other donors' samples. CDR3 in amino acids: CASSLATFTGLHGETQYF.